This T cell receptor (beta chain) was captured by sequencing in a study of shared clonotypes between healthy human individuals. Study-level findings and limits: Generation probabilities were higher for clonotypes shared across all four sorted-subset donors than for unshared ones. At large depth, rarefaction still showed sorted-subset sequencing to be incomplete.

TCRdb's table, derived via immunoSEQ multiplex PCR, lists solely in-frame clones and lacks some. Counted here are approximately 1,500,000 clones, roughly 96% occurring once; the ten biggest clones make up approximately 1.2%. With respect to this clone: Its antigen is as yet unknown.

CD4+ cells underwent separation, giving CD45RA+ naive and CD45RA-negative memory subsets. The sequenced sample consisted of naive CD4+ T cells sorted from blood. Subset: CD45RA+ positively selected. The receptor was derived from a man aged 25-40 years in good health.

The DNA for the CDR3 is TGTGCCAGCAGCTTGATGTCCACCCCATACAATGAGCAGTTCTTC. Translation gives CASSLMSTPYNEQFF. The chain links TRBV11-2 to TRBJ2-1; D remains unclear. The V end lost 3 bases, the J end lost 4 bases, and 13 bases lay between the germline ends. Germline CDR1 SGHAT, CDR2 FQNNGV. The CDR3 consists of 15 residues.